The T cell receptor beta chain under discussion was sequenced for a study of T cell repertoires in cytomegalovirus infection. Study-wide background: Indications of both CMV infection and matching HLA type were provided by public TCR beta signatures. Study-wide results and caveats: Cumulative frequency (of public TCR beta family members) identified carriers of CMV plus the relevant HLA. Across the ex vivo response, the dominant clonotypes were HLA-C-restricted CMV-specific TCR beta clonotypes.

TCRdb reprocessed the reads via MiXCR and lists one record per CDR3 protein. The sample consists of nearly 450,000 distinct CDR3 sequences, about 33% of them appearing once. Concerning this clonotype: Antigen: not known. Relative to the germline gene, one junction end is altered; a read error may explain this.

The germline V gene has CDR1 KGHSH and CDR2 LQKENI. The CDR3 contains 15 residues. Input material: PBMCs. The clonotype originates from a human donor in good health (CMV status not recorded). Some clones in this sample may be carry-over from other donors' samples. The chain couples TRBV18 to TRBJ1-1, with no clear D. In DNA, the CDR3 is TGTGCCAGCTCTCCACACCCGGCAGCTAGCACTGAAGCTTTCTTT. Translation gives CASSPHPAASTEAFF.